This TCR beta chain was captured in a study of CD8 T cells in ankylosing spondylitis. Study conclusions and caveats: There were earlier reports of some motif variants in reactive arthritis synovial fluid and blood. Seemingly distinctive of ankylosing spondylitis blood was a TCR beta motif formed by eight highly homologous variants.

This CDR3 has 16 residues. Per germline, CDR1 SEHNR and CDR2 FQNEAQ (reference sequence). Trimming left V 8 bases short and J 4 bases short, with 21 bases between. This clonotype was found a few times. Its antigen remains unknown. For TCR beta, libraries came from quantitative 5'-RACE with molecular barcodes. Using its own MiXCR run on the 5' RACE reads, TCRdb lists one record per CDR3 protein. Of roughly 490,000 distinct CDR3 sequences in the sample, about 5% were seen once. The sequence was obtained from a male donor with ankylosing spondylitis. This chain joins TRBV7-9 and TRBJ1-3; a possible D gene is TRBD1 (5 bases). The specimen was blood, either unsorted or a sorted T cell fraction (not recorded which). The CDR3 reads CASVDEGTMKGNTIYF. The CDR3 DNA is TGTGCCAGCGTGGACGAGGGGACGATGAAGGGAAACACCATATATTTT.